This T cell receptor (beta chain) was captured by sequencing in a study of CD8 T cells in ankylosing spondylitis. General study results and limits: The study identified a TCR beta motif of roughly eight highly homologous variants that appeared characteristic of ankylosing spondylitis blood. Prior literature has documented some motif variants in synovial fluid and blood from reactive arthritis. Significantly higher representation of disease-linked clones was reported for matched ankylosing spondylitis synovial fluid.

About this clonotype: The antigen is undetermined.

The CDR3 spans 14 residues. Germline CDR1 is LGHNA and CDR2 is YNFKEQ. The V end was cut by 0 bases, the J end by 5 bases, with 8 bases between. In making TCR beta libraries, quantitative 5'-RACE with molecular barcodes was used. TCRdb ran MiXCR on the 5' RACE reads and lists one entry per CDR3 protein. The sample lists fewer than 750,000 distinct CDR3 sequences; around a fifth were seen once. The specimen was blood, either unsorted or a sorted T cell fraction (not recorded which). V is TRBV4-2 and J is TRBJ1-5; D is unresolved. The receptor was derived from a male donor with ankylosing spondylitis. CDR3 sequence: CASSQDMVDQPQHF. In nucleotides, the CDR3 is TGTGCCAGCAGCCAAGATATGGTAGATCAGCCCCAGCATTTT.